This TCR beta chain was documented in a study of CXCR3-negative and CXCR3-positive naive CD8 T cells. Study-wide background: Overall TRB read output was about 140 million, and each library contained about 1.5 +/- 0.3 million reads. Whole-study results and caveats: CXCR3-negative and CXCR3-positive naive cells shared comparable TRBV-TRBJ usage, but memory cells did not. Both naive subsets carried similar amounts of surface CD5, so TCR strength was inferred from TRB CDR3 properties.

Cells classed as naive CD8+ T cells were CD45RO-CCR7+CD27+CD95-. In the case of this clonotype: The antigen remains unidentified.

Germline V gene data show CDR1 as KGHSH and CDR2 as LQKENI. The CDR3 runs to 14 residues. UMI-tagged TRB cDNA libraries were built via 5' RACE. Each CDR3 protein gets one entry in TCRdb, which reprocessed the 5' RACE reads and gives no DNA. The table lists some 48,000 distinct CDR3 sequences, with 2% to 2.5% in the top ten. Sequences were obtained from naive CXCR3- CD8+ T cells from blood. Subset: CD45RO-CCR7+CD27+CD95- naive CD8+ T cells lacking CXCR3 (TNR3-). The origin of this receptor is a human donor in good health. Some clones in this sample may be carry-over from other donors' samples. This sequence joins TRBV18 and TRBJ1-2; the D call of TRBD1 rests on TCRdb alone, since no DNA is present to check it. This chain's CDR3 is CASSPNRGIDGYTF.